Below, 8 T cell receptor beta chains from the same sample are listed, as sequenced in a study of T-cell memory formation after mild COVID-19. MiXCR, run by TCRdb on the 5' RACE reads, gives a single entry per CDR3 protein. The table has roughly 450,000 distinct CDR3 sequences, 15% to 20% seen once. Sequencing was carried out using PBMCs or a T cell subset sorted from them (not recorded which). These receptor sequences come from an adult woman who had mild COVID-19 (a few samples of this study predate the infection). Cell type and time point are not known.

This clonotype has a count of ten or more. The genes are TRBV20-1 and TRBJ2-7; D is undetermined. Germline CDR1 reads DFQATT; CDR2 reads SNEGSKA (reference sequence). The V gene lost 0 bases and the J gene lost 1 base, with 16 bases spanning the gap. The length of the CDR3 is 16 residues. The DNA for the CDR3 is TGCAGTGCTAGAGACCCGGCCGGTGGCGGTTCCTACGAGCAGTACTTC. Encoded protein: CSARDPAGGGSYEQYF.

This chain joins TRBV7-2 and TRBJ1-1; tentative D call: TRBD1 (5 bases). CDR3 length: 16 residues. Germline lookup yields CDR1 SGHTA and CDR2 FQGNSA. The V end lost 3 bases, the J end lost 6 bases, and 20 bases lay between the germline ends. The DNA of the CDR3 is TGTGCCAGCAGCTTTTATGGACATACCCTCCCGGCTGAAGCTTTCTTT. Amino acid sequence: CASSFYGHTLPAEAFF.

This clonotype was picked up many times. The chain carries TRBV6-6 and TRBJ2-2; D perhaps matches TRBD2 (5 bases). Germline CDR1 and CDR2: MNHNY and SVGAGI (reference sequence). This CDR3 is built from 16 residues. The germline V and J ends were trimmed by 4 bases and 3 bases, with 15 bases remaining between them. The CDR3 protein is CASSSPAGSHTGELFF. The CDR3 coding sequence is TGTGCCAGCAGTTCCCCGGCGGGCAGCCACACCGGGGAGCTGTTTTTT.

The chain links TRBV7-2 to TRBJ2-1; tentatively, D is TRBD1 (5 bases). V shed 5 bases and J shed 3 bases, with 8 bases lying between them. This CDR3 has 13 residues. The germline V gene has CDR1 SGHTA and CDR2 FQGNSA. The CDR3 DNA reads TGTGCCAGCAGCCAACAGGACTACAATGAGCAGTTCTTC. Its protein is CASSQQDYNEQFF.

The chain uses TRBV15 and TRBJ2-1; 7 bases align to TRBD2. The J segment lost 7 bases and the V segment lost 1 base, leaving 7 bases of the junction unmatched. CDR1 and CDR2 from the germline V gene are LNHNV and YYDKDF (reference sequence). The CDR3 contains 15 residues. This CDR3 is CATSRAGTNRNEQFF. CDR3 sequence (DNA): TGTGCCACCAGCAGAGCCGGGACTAACCGGAATGAGCAGTTCTTC.

This clonotype appeared a few times. The genes are TRBV2 and TRBJ1-6, with 7 nucleotides matching TRBD1. J gave up 7 bases and V 3 bases, and 9 bases lay outside the gene matches. The CDR3 spans 16 residues. Germline-derived CDR1 and CDR2 are SNHLY and FYNNEI. CDR3 amino acids: CASSEVAGGLNSPLHF. The CDR3 DNA reads TGTGCCAGCAGTGAGGTGGCAGGGGGATTAAATTCACCCCTCCACTTT.

The J gene is TRBJ2-1, the V gene TRBV5-6; D is unresolved. The CDR3 has 14 amino acids. CDR1 is SGHDT, CDR2 YYEEEE, per germline. The V end lost 2 bases, the J end lost 8 bases, and 14 bases lay between the germline ends. The CDR3 loop reads CASSFSSLGYEQFF. The CDR3 DNA follows: TGTGCCAGCAGCTTTTCCAGCCTAGGGTATGAGCAGTTCTTC.

The rearrangement links TRBV19 to TRBJ1-5, with D tentatively TRBD1 (6 bases). With 10 bases removed from V and 7 bases from J, the gap between germline ends came to 14 bases. There are 12 residues in the CDR3. CDR1 is LNHDA, CDR2 SQIVND, per germline (reference sequence). The chain's CDR3 is CATQGGWQPQHF. CDR3 in DNA: TGTGCCACACAGGGCGGATGGCAGCCCCAGCATTTT.